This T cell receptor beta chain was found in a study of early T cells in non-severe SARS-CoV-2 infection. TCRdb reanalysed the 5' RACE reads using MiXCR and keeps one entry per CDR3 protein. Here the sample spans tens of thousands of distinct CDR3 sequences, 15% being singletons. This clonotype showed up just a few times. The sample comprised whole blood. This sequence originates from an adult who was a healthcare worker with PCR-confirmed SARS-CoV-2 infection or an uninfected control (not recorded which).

Written as DNA, the CDR3 is TGTGCCAGCAGCTCGGGGACAGGTTCGAAACTGTTTTTT. Translated, it gives CASSSGTGSKLFF. The chain links TRBV11-2 to TRBJ1-4; 8 bases match TRBD1. V lost 4 bases and J lost 11; bases outside the gene matches: 6. The CDR3 is 13 amino acids. Germline loops: CDR1 SGHAT, CDR2 FQNNGV.